Detailed here is one T cell receptor beta chain. What it binds is not known. Data came from immunoSEQ multiplex PCR; TCRdb stores just in-frame clones and leaves some out. The table shows about 42,000 clones, with 82% occurring only once. Stimulus-free culture yielded autoproliferating CFSE-dim and non-proliferating CFSE-high T cells, each sequenced separately. Cultures began with approximately 4.5x10^7 CFSE-labeled PBMCs, unstimulated for 7 days, with replicate wells pooled. PBMCs were labeled with approximately 0.55 uM CFSE and cultured without exogenous stimuli. This entry is derived from a study of memory B cells and T cells in multiple sclerosis. The study's findings and limits: Compartments had unequal clone-set sizes, affecting shared clonotype counts.

Germline values: CDR1 SEHNR, CDR2 FQNEAQ (reference sequence). The CDR3 is made up of 13 amino acids. V shed 5 bases and J shed 0 bases, with 7 bases lying between them. The source of this sequence is a human donor with multiple sclerosis. Sequencing was performed on PBMCs from blood kept in culture. V gene TRBV7-9 combines with J gene TRBJ1-1, with unresolved D. The CDR3: CASSPDMNTEAFF. CDR3 nucleotide sequence: TGTGCCAGCAGCCCCGACATGAACACTGAAGCTTTCTTT.